Sequencing of this T cell receptor beta chain was carried out in a study of cytomegalovirus exposure and HLA in healthy donors. The CDR3 totals 14 residues. Per germline, CDR1 WSHSY and CDR2 SAAADI. V was cut by 4 bases and J by 5 bases, with 14 bases left in between. The study ran its PCR with 60 Vbeta and 13 Jbeta primers. Sequencing used immunoSEQ multiplex PCR; TCRdb keeps in-frame clones, though not all of them. The data hold 150,000 to 200,000 clones, with around 80% observed a single time. V is TRBV10-2 and J is TRBJ1-1; tentative D call: TRBD1 (6 bases). The clonotype originates from a man aged 45-65 years in good health and CMV-seropositive. Sequenced material: PBMCs. The CDR3 protein is CASSGSGARTEAFF. As DNA, the CDR3 is TGCGCCAGCAGTGGGTCGGGGGCGCGGACTGAAGCTTTCTTT.